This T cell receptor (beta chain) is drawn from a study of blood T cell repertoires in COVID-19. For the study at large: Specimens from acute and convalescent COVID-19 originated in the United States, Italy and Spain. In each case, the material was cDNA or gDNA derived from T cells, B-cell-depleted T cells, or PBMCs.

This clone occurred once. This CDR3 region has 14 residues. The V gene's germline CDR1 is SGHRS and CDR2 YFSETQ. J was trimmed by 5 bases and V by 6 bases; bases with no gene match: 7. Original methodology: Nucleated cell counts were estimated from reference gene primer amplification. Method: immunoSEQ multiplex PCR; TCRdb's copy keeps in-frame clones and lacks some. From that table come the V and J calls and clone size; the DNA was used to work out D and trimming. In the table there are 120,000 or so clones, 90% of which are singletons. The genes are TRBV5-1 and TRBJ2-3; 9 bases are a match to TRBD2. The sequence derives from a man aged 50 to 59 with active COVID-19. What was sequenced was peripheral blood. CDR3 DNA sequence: TGCGCCAGCATGGTAGCGGGAGTAGGAGATACGCAGTATTTT. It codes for CASMVAGVGDTQYF.